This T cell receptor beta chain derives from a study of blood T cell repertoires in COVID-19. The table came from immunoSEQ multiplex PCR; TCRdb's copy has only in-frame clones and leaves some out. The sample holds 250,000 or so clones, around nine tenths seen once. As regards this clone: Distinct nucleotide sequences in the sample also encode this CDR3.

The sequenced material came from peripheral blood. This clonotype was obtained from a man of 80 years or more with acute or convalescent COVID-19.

CDR3 region: CATSRDRTGGYTF. CDR3 nucleotide sequence: TGTGCCACCAGCAGAGATCGAACAGGTGGCTACACCTTC. The chain joins TRBV15 to TRBJ1-2; D might be TRBD1 (5 bases). CDR3 size: 13 residues. The V and J ends lost 0 bases and 7 bases respectively, with 9 bases between them. Per germline, CDR1 LNHNV and CDR2 YYDKDF (reference sequence).